This entry describes one TCR beta chain. Its antigen is currently unknown. MiXCR, run by TCRdb on the 5' RACE reads, gives a single entry per CDR3 protein. The data show hundreds of thousands of distinct CDR3 sequences, about 9.4% seen once. The record originates from a study of identical twins. Study-level points and caveats: Whereas memory repertoires showed no such difference, abundant cord blood beta clonotypes carried fewer insertions.

Germline lookup yields CDR1 DFQATT and CDR2 SNEGSKA (reference sequence). The CDR3 has 10 amino acids. Trimming removed 7 bases at V and 5 bases at J, with 9 bases between. This sample was also put to use in a study of yellow fever vaccine responses in identical twins.

The rearrangement links TRBV20-1 to TRBJ2-7; D possibly corresponds to TRBD2 (5 bases). The receptor comes from a woman in her late teens or twenties in good health. The sequencing input was PBMCs. The CDR3 protein is CSGSGHEQYF. CDR3 DNA sequence: TGCAGTGGAAGCGGCCACGAGCAGTACTTC.